The 12 T cell receptor beta chains given below trace back to one sample, sequenced in a study of vaccination and CD4 T cells after COVID-19. Indicated treatment: approximately 9-day PBMC culture with coronavirus spike peptide pools or control peptides (ViraFEST assay). These receptors' antigens are unknown. With the Oncomine TCR Beta short-read assay, DNA from cultured CD4+ T cells was sequenced. MiXCR was run by TCRdb on the PCR reads, yielding one entry per CDR3 protein. The repertoire has just under 9,000 distinct CDR3 sequences, 55% to 70% of them found once; the top ten carry more than 7%. Material: CD4+ T cells from blood, cultured in vitro. These TCRs come from a human donor who had recovered from COVID-19.

The chain employs TRBV19 and TRBJ1-1; D ambiguous. Trimming left V 6 bases short and J 9 bases short, with 20 bases between. The CDR3 length is 14 residues. Per germline, CDR1 LNHDA and CDR2 SQIVND (reference sequence). CDR3 sequence reads: CASSPYGVKRKAFF. The DNA of the CDR3 is TGTGCCAGTAGCCCGTACGGGGTGAAGAGGAAAGCTTTCTTT.

The rearrangement links TRBV7-2 to TRBJ1-2; D is uncertain. V was shortened by 4 bases and J by 4 bases, with 19 bases between the two germline ends. This CDR3 region has 16 residues. Germline assignment: CDR1 SGHTA and CDR2 FQGNSA. This CDR3 is CASSSTTSRDPYGYTF. CDR3 bases: TGTGCCAGCAGCTCCACTACCTCGCGCGATCCCTATGGCTACACCTTC.

The chain couples TRBV7-2 to TRBJ2-3, with 8 bases lining up with TRBD2. Germline V lookup: CDR1 SGHTA, CDR2 FQGNSA. This CDR3 contains 16 residues. The J segment lost 3 bases and the V segment lost 5 bases, leaving 10 bases of the junction unmatched. The CDR3 spells CASSREPGLGTDTQYF. The CDR3 nucleotides are TGTGCCAGCAGCCGCGAACCGGGACTAGGAACAGATACGCAGTATTTT.

V and J are TRBV5-1 and TRBJ1-2; 8 bases are shared with TRBD1. The CDR3 is made up of 14 amino acids. In germline, CDR1 is SGHRS, CDR2 YFSETQ. V was pared by 0 bases and J by 6 bases, with 4 bases of the junction left unmatched. The CDR3 DNA reads as TGCGCCAGCAGCTTGGCCTCGACAGGGGATGGCTACACCTTC. As protein: CASSLASTGDGYTF.

This chain's CDR3 is CSARDPGQGLGYTF. CDR3 coding DNA: TGCAGTGCTAGAGATCCCGGACAGGGACTTGGCTACACCTTC. The gene calls are TRBV20-1 and TRBJ1-2; 8 positions agree with TRBD1. V lost 0 bases and J lost 7; bases outside the gene matches: 7. The CDR3 runs to 14 residues. Looked up from germline, CDR1 is DFQATT and CDR2 is SNEGSKA (reference sequence).

The gene calls are TRBV7-2 and TRBJ2-7; D uncertain. The CDR3 covers 13 residues. Germline V CDR1 and CDR2: SGHTA, FQGNSA. With 0 bases removed from V and 3 bases from J, the gap between germline ends came to 6 bases. CDR3 nucleotide sequence: TGTGCCAGCAGCTTAGCGCGAGGCTACGAGCAGTACTTC. Its protein product is CASSLARGYEQYF.

The rearrangement joins TRBV6-5 to TRBJ1-2; 10 bases are shared with TRBD1. This CDR3 is built from 18 residues. V gave up 4 bases and J gave up 3 bases; unmatched junction bases: 14. Looked up from germline, CDR1 is MNHEY and CDR2 is SVGAGI. The CDR3 DNA sequence: TGTGCCAGCAGTTCATCGAGATCCGGGACAGGGGCGTACTATGGCTACACCTTC. Translation: CASSSSRSGTGAYYGYTF.

This clonotype has a handful of counts. The chain carries TRBV6-1 and TRBJ1-5; D is unresolved. Trimming removed 6 bases at V and 3 bases at J, with 18 bases between. The germline gives CDR1 MNHNS, CDR2 SASEGT. The CDR3 length is 16 residues. Here the CDR3 DNA reads TGTGCCAGCAGGACGGGCGGATTAGGAAACAATCAGCCCCAGCATTTT. Translation gives CASRTGGLGNNQPQHF.

V usage is TRBV10-3 and J usage is TRBJ2-7, with 7 bases aligning to TRBD1. The V and J ends lost 10 bases and 2 bases, in that order; junction bases with no gene match: 5. Germline V lookup: CDR1 ENHRY, CDR2 SYGVKD. The CDR3 sequence is 12 residues long. The CDR3 sequence: CAREDRTYEQYF. The DNA for the CDR3 is TGTGCCAGAGAGGACAGGACCTACGAGCAGTACTTC.

This clonotype has just a few counts. The chain joins TRBV18 to TRBJ2-3, with 9 bases matching TRBD2. This CDR3 spans 18 amino acids. V lost 2 bases, J lost 0 bases, and 9 bases stayed unmatched. Germline lookup yields CDR1 KGHSH and CDR2 LQKENI. The DNA for the CDR3 is TGTGCCAGCTCACCATCTCTGATCCTAGCGGGAAGCACAGATACGCAGTATTTT. It codes for CASSPSLILAGSTDTQYF. Full variable domain (outside the CDR3, taken from reference TRBV18 and TRBJ2-3): NAGVMQNPRHLVRRRGQEARLRCSPMKGHSHVYWYRQLPEEGLKFMVYLQKENIIDESGMPKERFSAEFPKEGPSILRIQQVVRGDSAAYFCASSPSLILAGSTDTQYFGPGTRLTVL.

The chain couples TRBV6-2 or TRBV6-3 to TRBJ2-7; the match to TRBD1 covers 7 bases. CDR1 MNHEY and CDR2 SVGEGT come from the germline V gene. V lost 2 bases and J lost 0; bases outside the gene matches: 4. This CDR3 has 15 residues. The CDR3 region is CASSYPTGTSYEQYF. The CDR3 region has the DNA TGTGCCAGCAGTTACCCGACAGGGACCTCCTACGAGCAGTACTTC.

This chain joins TRBV6-2 or TRBV6-3 and TRBJ1-6; D not certain. Trimming pared 4 bases from V and 0 bases from J, leaving 13 bases between. Germline V gene lookup returns CDR1 MNHEY and CDR2 SVGEGT. The CDR3 runs to 17 residues. Here the CDR3 reads CASSSIVKSSYNSPLHF. The CDR3 DNA follows: TGTGCCAGCAGTTCTATCGTGAAGAGCTCCTATAATTCACCCCTCCACTTT.